The T cell receptor (beta chain) described here comes from a study of blood T cell repertoires in COVID-19. This CDR3 contains 12 residues. V trimming: 10 bases; J trimming: 3 bases; junction bases outside the gene matches: 4. Germline assignment: CDR1 ENHRY and CDR2 SYGVKD. Assay used: immunoSEQ multiplex PCR; TCRdb lists only in-frame clones, some missing. Among around 480,000 clones listed, approximately 88% were seen once. This chain connects TRBV10-3 to TRBJ2-7; 9 nucleotides align to TRBD2. The sample was peripheral blood. This receptor was taken from a woman aged 45-60 years with COVID-19, enrolled during active disease. The CDR3 nucleotides are TGTGCCACTAGCGGGGCCGACTACGAGCAGTACTTC. This gives the protein CATSGADYEQYF.